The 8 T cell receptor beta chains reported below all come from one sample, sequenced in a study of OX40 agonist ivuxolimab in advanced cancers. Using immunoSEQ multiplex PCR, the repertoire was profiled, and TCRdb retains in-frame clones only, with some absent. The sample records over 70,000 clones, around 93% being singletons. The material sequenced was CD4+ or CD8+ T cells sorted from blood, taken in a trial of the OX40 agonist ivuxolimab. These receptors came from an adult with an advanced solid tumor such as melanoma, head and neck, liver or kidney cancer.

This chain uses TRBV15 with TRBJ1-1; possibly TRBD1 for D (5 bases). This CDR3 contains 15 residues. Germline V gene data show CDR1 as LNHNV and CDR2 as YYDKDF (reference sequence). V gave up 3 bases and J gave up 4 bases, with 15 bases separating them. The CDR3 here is CATSSLEGRLTEAFF. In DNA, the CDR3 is TGTGCCACCAGCAGCCTCGAGGGGCGGCTCACTGAAGCTTTCTTT.

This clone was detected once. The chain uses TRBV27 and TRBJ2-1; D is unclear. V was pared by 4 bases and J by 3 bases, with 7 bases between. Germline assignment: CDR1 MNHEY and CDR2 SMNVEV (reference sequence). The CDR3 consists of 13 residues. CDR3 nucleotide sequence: TGTGCCAGCAGTTCCTCCTACTACAATGAGCAGTTCTTC. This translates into CASSSSYYNEQFF.

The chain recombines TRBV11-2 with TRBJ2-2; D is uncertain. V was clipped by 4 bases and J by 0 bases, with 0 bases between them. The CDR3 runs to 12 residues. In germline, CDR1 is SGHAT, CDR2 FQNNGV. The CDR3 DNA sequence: TGTGCCAGCAGCTCGAACACCGGGGAGCTGTTTTTT. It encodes CASSSNTGELFF.

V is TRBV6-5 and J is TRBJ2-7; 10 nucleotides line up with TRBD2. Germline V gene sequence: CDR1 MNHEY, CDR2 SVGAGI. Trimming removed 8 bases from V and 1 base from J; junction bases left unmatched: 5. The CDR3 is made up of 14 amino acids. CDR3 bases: TGTGCCAGCGGCCGACTAGCGGGTTCCTACGAGCAGTACTTC. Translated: CASGRLAGSYEQYF.

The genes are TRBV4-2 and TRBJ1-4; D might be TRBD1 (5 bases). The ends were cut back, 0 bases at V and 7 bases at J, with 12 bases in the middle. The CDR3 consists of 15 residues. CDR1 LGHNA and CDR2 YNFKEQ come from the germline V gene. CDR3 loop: CASSQDGTAREKLFF. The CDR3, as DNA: TGTGCCAGCAGCCAAGACGGGACGGCCCGTGAAAAACTGTTTTTT.

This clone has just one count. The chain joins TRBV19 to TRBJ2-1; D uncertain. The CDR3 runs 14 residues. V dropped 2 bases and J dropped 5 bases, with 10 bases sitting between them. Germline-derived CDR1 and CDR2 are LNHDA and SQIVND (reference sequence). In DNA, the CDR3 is TGTGCCAGTAGTATACGGATACTTGACAATGAGCAGTTCTTC. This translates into CASSIRILDNEQFF.

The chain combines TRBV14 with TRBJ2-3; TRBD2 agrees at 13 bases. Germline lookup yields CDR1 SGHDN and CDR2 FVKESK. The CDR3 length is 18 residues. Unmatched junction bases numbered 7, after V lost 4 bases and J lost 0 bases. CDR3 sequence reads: CASSPQPGLAGSTDTQYF. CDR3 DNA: TGTGCCAGCAGCCCACAACCGGGACTAGCGGGGAGCACAGATACGCAGTATTTT.

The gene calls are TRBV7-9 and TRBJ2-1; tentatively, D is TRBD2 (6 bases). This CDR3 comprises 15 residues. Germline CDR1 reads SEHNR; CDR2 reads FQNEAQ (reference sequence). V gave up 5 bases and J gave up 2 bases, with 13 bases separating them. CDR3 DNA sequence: TGTGCCAGCAGCCAGGCGGGACTCGCCTACAATGAGCAGTTCTTC. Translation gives CASSQAGLAYNEQFF.